The 21 T cell receptor beta chains below all came from one sample that was sequenced in a study of CD8+ T cells in alopecia areata. Extraction and reverse transcription of RNA yielded cDNA as the sequencing template. Generated by immunoSEQ multiplex PCR, the TCRdb table keeps only in-frame clones and is missing some. The table shows fewer than 250,000 clones, with approximately 38% occurring only once. Treatment indicated: oral pan-JAK inhibitor, 5-10 mg twice daily. The specimen was CD4+ T cells sorted from blood, collected between weeks 30 and 35, from a patient treated with tofacitinib. The receptor source for this set is a human donor with alopecia areata.

This chain connects TRBV4-2 to TRBJ2-1, with 8 bases identical to TRBD2. Germline V gives CDR1 LGHNA, CDR2 YNFKEQ. V lost 2 bases, J lost 3 bases, and 6 bases stayed unmatched. This CDR3 contains 16 residues. CDR3 bases: TGTGCCAGCAGCCAACGGGGGGGTGACTACTACAATGAGCAGTTCTTC. As protein: CASSQRGGDYYNEQFF.

With regard to this clone: Other DNA sequences in this sample translate to the same CDR3. The rearrangement links TRBV7-3 to TRBJ2-3; D gene unclear. Germline CDR1 is SGHTA and CDR2 is FQGTGA. The CDR3 runs to 13 residues. The V and J ends lost 4 bases and 0 bases respectively, with 5 bases between them. This CDR3 is CASSSTSTDTQYF. The CDR3 DNA reads as TGTGCCAGCAGCTCGACTAGCACAGATACGCAGTATTTT.

This clone was observed a single time. The chain carries TRBV30 and TRBJ2-2, with TRBD2 identical over 8 bases. Germline CDR1 is GTSNPN and CDR2 is SVGIG (reference sequence). There are 16 residues in the CDR3. V was clipped by 7 bases and J by 5 bases; unmatched bases: 15. The CDR3 protein is CASSAGAGGGTGELFF. CDR3 sequence (DNA): TGTGCCTCCTCTGCTGGGGCGGGAGGTGGGACCGGGGAGCTGTTTTTT.

This sequence joins TRBV30 and TRBJ1-2, with D uncertain. The CDR3 runs to 11 residues. The ends were cut back, 0 bases at V and 8 bases at J, with 7 bases in the middle. CDR1 is GTSNPN and CDR2 is SVGIG in the germline V gene (reference sequence). CDR3 nucleotides: TGTGCCTGGAGTGTACAGTTCGGCTACACCTTC. Encoded protein: CAWSVQFGYTF.

The chain combines TRBV30 with TRBJ2-7, with a weak D call TRBD1 (6 bases). The V end was cut by 1 base, the J end by 8 bases, with 9 bases between. The CDR3 totals 11 residues. Looked up from germline, CDR1 is GTSNPN and CDR2 is SVGIG (reference sequence). The CDR3 DNA reads as TGTGCCTGGAGTGATACAGGGAAGCAGTACTTC. Translating it yields CAWSDTGKQYF. Together with reference TRBV30 and TRBJ2-7, the CDR3 gives the full variable domain: SQTIHQWPATLVQPVGSPLSLECTVEGTSNPNLYWYRQAAGRGLQLLFYSVGIGQISSEVPQNLSASRPQDRQFILSSKKLLLSDSGFYLCAWSDTGKQYFGPGTRLTVT.

V gene TRBV30 combines with J gene TRBJ2-1, with 10 positions matching TRBD2. V was pared by 1 base and J by 6 bases, with 9 bases of the junction left unmatched. CDR1 and CDR2 (germline): GTSNPN, SVGIG (reference sequence). This CDR3 comprises 16 residues. The CDR3 spells CAWSAVAGGWGNEQFF. CDR3 nucleotides: TGTGCCTGGAGTGCGGTAGCGGGAGGATGGGGCAATGAGCAGTTCTTC.

This clone was seen a handful of times. The V call is TRBV5-1, the J call TRBJ1-1; 8 bases align to TRBD1. This CDR3 is built from 15 residues. Per germline, CDR1 SGHRS and CDR2 YFSETQ. V lost 4 bases and J lost 1; bases outside the gene matches: 6. In DNA, the CDR3 is TGCGCCAGCAGCCTACAGGGGGTTCGGAACACTGAAGCTTTCTTT. This sequence encodes CASSLQGVRNTEAFF.

J is TRBJ2-1 and V is TRBV5-8; 10 positions agree with TRBD1. Germline loops: CDR1 SGHTS, CDR2 YDEGEE. The CDR3 is 14 amino acids. The ends lost 0 bases at V and 12 bases at J; junction bases unmatched: 6. DNA for the CDR3: TGTGCCAGCAGCTTGGGACAGGGGGCCCTTGGGCAGTTCTTC. This gives the protein CASSLGQGALGQFF.

This clone came up a few times. The chain links TRBV15 to TRBJ1-6; weak D call: TRBD1 (6 bases). The germline V gene encodes CDR1 LNHNV and CDR2 YYDKDF (reference sequence). The CDR3 spans 15 residues. The V and J ends lost 2 bases and 6 bases respectively, with 11 bases between them. The CDR3 DNA reads as TGTGCCACCAGCAGATACAGGGAGCCTAATTCACCCCTCCACTTT. As protein: CATSRYREPNSPLHF.

CDR3 protein: CASSHLLQGPNTGELFF. DNA of the CDR3: TGCGCCAGCAGCCACCTCTTACAGGGCCCTAACACCGGGGAGCTGTTTTTT. The V call is TRBV4-1, the J call TRBJ2-2, with D perhaps matching TRBD1 (6 bases). Germline loops: CDR1 MGHRA, CDR2 YSYEKL. V lost 3 bases, J lost 2 bases, and 16 bases lay in between. The CDR3 loop spans 17 amino acids.

This chain uses TRBV30 with TRBJ2-1, with D tentatively TRBD2 (6 bases). Looked up from germline, CDR1 is GTSNPN and CDR2 is SVGIG (reference sequence). Trimming stripped 5 bases from V and 2 bases from J, with 10 bases between. The CDR3 is 13 amino acids. The CDR3 coding sequence is TGTGCCTGGTATGGCGGGACCTACAATGAGCAGTTCTTC. Its translation is CAWYGGTYNEQFF.

The gene calls are TRBV5-1 and TRBJ1-1, with unresolved D. Germline CDR1 is SGHRS and CDR2 is YFSETQ. The CDR3 is made up of 13 amino acids. V lost 4 bases to trimming and J lost 0 bases, with 7 bases between them. The CDR3 sequence is CASSLILNTEAFF. Here the CDR3 DNA reads TGCGCCAGCAGCCTAATACTGAACACTGAAGCTTTCTTT. Filled out from reference TRBV5-1 and TRBJ1-1, the complete variable domain reads KAGVTQTPRYLIKTRGQQVTLSCSPISGHRSVSWYQQTPGQGLQFLFEYFSETQRNKGNFPGRFSGRQFSNSRSEMNVSTLELGDSALYLCASSLILNTEAFFGQGTRLTVV.

This chain uses TRBV30 with TRBJ2-2; the match to TRBD2 covers 13 bases. Looked up from germline, CDR1 is GTSNPN and CDR2 is SVGIG (reference sequence). J gave up 7 bases and V 4 bases, and 9 bases lay outside the gene matches. CDR3 length equals 16 residues. This CDR3 reads CAWNKLAGGPSGELFF. The CDR3 DNA reads TGTGCCTGGAACAAACTAGCGGGAGGGCCAAGCGGGGAGCTGTTTTTT.

This clone came up a few times. The chain recombines TRBV11-1 with TRBJ1-1; maybe TRBD1 (5 bases). V lost 5 bases, J lost 0 bases, and 16 bases lay in between. The germline gives CDR1 SGHAT, CDR2 FQDESV (reference sequence). The CDR3 has 16 amino acids. DNA for the CDR3: TGTGCCAGCAGCCCTACCGGTCGGGGCGTGAACACTGAAGCTTTCTTT. It is translated as CASSPTGRGVNTEAFF.

This chain uses TRBV29-1 with TRBJ1-1; weak D call: TRBD1 (6 bases). The V and J ends lost 3 bases and 5 bases respectively, with 22 bases between them. This CDR3 contains 16 residues. Looked up from germline, CDR1 is SQVTM and CDR2 is ANQGSEA. The CDR3 DNA reads TGCAGCGTTGATCCCCGGGCAGGGGTGGGAGATACTGAAGCTTTCTTT. Encoded protein: CSVDPRAGVGDTEAFF.

This clone has only a few counts. V is TRBV4-2 and J is TRBJ1-5, with unresolved D. The CDR3 spans 16 residues. V was shortened by 0 bases and J by 4 bases, with 13 bases between the two germline ends. The germline gives CDR1 LGHNA, CDR2 YNFKEQ. In DNA form, the CDR3 reads TGTGCCAGCAGCCAAGAGGCACGGATAGTTAATCAGCCCCAGCATTTT. Translated: CASSQEARIVNQPQHF.

In this sample, this clone turned up a few times. The chain is built from TRBV10-3 and TRBJ2-7, with D perhaps matching TRBD1 (6 bases). Trimming took 8 bases from V and 4 from J, leaving 12 bases between them. This CDR3 is built from 12 residues. Per germline, CDR1 ENHRY and CDR2 SYGVKD. CDR3 region: CAIGQTSYEQYF. Written as DNA, the CDR3 is TGTGCCATCGGACAGACCTCTTACGAGCAGTACTTC.

This clone was found a few times. V gene TRBV27 combines with J gene TRBJ2-7; D not resolved. The length of the CDR3 is 9 residues. CDR1 is MNHEY, CDR2 SMNVEV, per germline (reference sequence). The V end lost 6 bases, the J end lost 9 bases, and 6 bases lay between the germline ends. The CDR3 protein is CASRASQYF. The CDR3 DNA follows: TGTGCCAGCAGAGCCTCGCAGTACTTC.

On this clone: One junction end does not reproduce the germline sequence, and a read error may be involved. DNA of the CDR3: TGTGCCAGCAGCGCCGACTCCCACGAGCAGTACTTC. Translation gives CASSADSHEQYF. The genes are TRBV7-9 and TRBJ2-7; unclear D gene. The CDR3 covers 12 residues. Germline assignment: CDR1 SEHNR and CDR2 FQNEAQ (reference sequence).

This clone has only a few counts. The CDR3 here is CASSLASAHGYTF. In nucleotides, the CDR3 is TGTGCCAGCAGCTTAGCGTCAGCCCATGGCTACACCTTC. The gene calls are TRBV7-9 and TRBJ1-2; D uncertain. The germline V and J ends were trimmed by 0 bases and 6 bases, with 8 bases remaining between them. The CDR3 length is 13 residues. The V gene's germline CDR1 is SEHNR and CDR2 FQNEAQ (reference sequence).

This clone was picked up many times. This rearrangement joins TRBV6-6 to TRBJ2-1; D perhaps matches TRBD1 (6 bases). This CDR3 is built from 14 residues. CDR1 MNHNY and CDR2 SVGAGI come from the germline V gene (reference sequence). The V end lost 7 bases, the J end lost 7 bases, and 17 bases lay between the germline ends. CDR3: CASTTTGNLNEQFF. CDR3 nucleotides: TGTGCCAGCACTACAACAGGGAACTTAAATGAGCAGTTCTTC.